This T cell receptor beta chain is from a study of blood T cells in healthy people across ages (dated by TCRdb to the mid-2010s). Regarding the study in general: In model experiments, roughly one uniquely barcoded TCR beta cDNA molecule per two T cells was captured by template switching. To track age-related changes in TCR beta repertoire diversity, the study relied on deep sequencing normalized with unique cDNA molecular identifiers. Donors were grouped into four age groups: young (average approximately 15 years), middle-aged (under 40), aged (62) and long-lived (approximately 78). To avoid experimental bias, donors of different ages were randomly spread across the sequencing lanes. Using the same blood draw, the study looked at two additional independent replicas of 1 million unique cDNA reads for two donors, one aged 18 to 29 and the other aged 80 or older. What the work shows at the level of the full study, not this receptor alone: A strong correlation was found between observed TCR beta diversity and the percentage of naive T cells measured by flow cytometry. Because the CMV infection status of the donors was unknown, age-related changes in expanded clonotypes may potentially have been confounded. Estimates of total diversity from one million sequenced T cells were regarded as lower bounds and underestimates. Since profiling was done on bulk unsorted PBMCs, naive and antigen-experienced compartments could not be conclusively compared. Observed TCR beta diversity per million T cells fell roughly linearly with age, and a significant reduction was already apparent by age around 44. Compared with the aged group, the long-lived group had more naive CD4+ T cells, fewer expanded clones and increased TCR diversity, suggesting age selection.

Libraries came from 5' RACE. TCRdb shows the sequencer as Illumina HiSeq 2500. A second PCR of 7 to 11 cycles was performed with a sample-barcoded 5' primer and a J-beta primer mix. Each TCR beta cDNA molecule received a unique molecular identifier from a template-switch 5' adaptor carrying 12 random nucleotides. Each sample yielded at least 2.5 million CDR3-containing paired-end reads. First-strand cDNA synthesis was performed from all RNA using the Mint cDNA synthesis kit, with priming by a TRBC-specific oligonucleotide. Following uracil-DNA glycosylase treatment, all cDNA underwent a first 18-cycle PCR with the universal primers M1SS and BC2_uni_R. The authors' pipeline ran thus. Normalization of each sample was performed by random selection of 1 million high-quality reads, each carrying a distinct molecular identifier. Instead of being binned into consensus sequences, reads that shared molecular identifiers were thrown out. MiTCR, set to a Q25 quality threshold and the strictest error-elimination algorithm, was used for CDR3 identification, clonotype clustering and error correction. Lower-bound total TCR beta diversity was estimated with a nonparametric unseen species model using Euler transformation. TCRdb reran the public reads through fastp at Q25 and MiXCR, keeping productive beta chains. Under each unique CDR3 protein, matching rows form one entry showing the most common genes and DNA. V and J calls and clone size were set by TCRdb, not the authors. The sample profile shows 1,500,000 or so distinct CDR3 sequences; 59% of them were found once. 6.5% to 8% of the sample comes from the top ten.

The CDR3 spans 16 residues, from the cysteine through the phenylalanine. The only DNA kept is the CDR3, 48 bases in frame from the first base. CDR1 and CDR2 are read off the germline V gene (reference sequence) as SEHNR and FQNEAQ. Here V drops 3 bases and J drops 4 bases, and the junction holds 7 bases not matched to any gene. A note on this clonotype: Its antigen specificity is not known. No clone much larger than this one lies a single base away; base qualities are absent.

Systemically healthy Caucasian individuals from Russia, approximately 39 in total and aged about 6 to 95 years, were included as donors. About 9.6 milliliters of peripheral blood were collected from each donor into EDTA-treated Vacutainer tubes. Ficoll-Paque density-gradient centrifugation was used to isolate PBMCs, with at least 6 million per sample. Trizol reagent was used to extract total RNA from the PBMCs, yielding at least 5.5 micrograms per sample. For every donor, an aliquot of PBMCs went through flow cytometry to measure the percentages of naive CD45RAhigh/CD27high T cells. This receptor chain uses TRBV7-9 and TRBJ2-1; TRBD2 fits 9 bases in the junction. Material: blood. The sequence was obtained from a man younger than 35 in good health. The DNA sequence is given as TGTGCCAGCAGCTTCGTCACTAGCGGGTCTTACAATGAGCAGTTCTTC. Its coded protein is CASSFVTSGSYNEQFF.